This entry lists 9 T cell receptor beta chains sequenced from one sample in a study of neoadjuvant nivolumab and ipilimumab in lung cancer (dated by TCRdb to the early 2020s). Libraries came from the immunoSEQ multiplex PCR assay. Held by TCRdb, this immuneACCESS table contains in-frame sequences only and omits some clones. Under half of the omission traces to an unresolved V gene where checked; the cause of the rest is unknown. Recorded for this sample are thousands of clones; 88% of them occurred a single time. The ten largest clones represent about 4.6% of the sample. This sample's time point label indicates: at surgical resection after neoadjuvant nivolumab +/- ipilimumab. This specimen consisted of adjacent normal lung tissue, obtained after neoadjuvant nivolumab, alone or with ipilimumab, at or shortly before surgery. The source of these receptors is an adult with non-small cell lung cancer.

A few counts support this clone. This chain links TRBV5-4 with TRBJ2-7; D assignment may be TRBD1 or TRBD2 (5 bases each). Germline V gene lookup returns CDR1 SGHNT and CDR2 YYREEE (reference sequence). Trimming removed 7 bases from V and 7 bases from J, with 18 bases in between. The CDR3 is made up of 13 amino acids. The CDR3 here is CASGTGPREEQYF. The CDR3, as DNA: TGTGCCAGCGGGACCGGGCCCCGCGAGGAGCAGTACTTC.

This rearrangement joins TRBV5-1 to TRBJ2-7; a possible D gene is TRBD1 (5 bases). From germline, CDR1 is SGHRS and CDR2 YFSETQ. V was pared by 2 bases and J by 1 base, with 13 bases between. CDR3 size: 15 residues. The DNA for the CDR3 is TGCGCCAGCAGCTTCGCGCCAGGGTCTTCCTACGAGCAGTACTTC. Its protein product is CASSFAPGSSYEQYF.

The gene calls are TRBV7-4 and TRBJ2-1; D may be TRBD1 or TRBD2 (7 bases each). Trimming took off 7 bases at V and 7 bases at J, with 20 bases between the two ends. The CDR3 has 15 residues. The germline CDR1 and CDR2 sequences are SGHVT and SQSDAQ. Written as DNA, the CDR3 is TGTGCCAGCACCCCTCAGGGGGGGATGGGGAATGAGCAGTTCTTC. It translates to CASTPQGGMGNEQFF.

The chain links TRBV6-1 to TRBJ2-5, with 9 bases fitting TRBD2. V trimming: 4 bases; J trimming: 6 bases; junction bases outside the gene matches: 9. In germline, CDR1 is MNHNS, CDR2 SASEGT. This CDR3 spans 15 amino acids. The chain's CDR3 is CASSVLPASGKTQYF. CDR3 in DNA: TGTGCCAGCAGTGTGCTACCGGCTAGCGGGAAGACCCAGTACTTC.

The chain joins TRBV19 to TRBJ2-5; 12 bases align to TRBD2. CDR3 length equals 15 residues. The germline gives CDR1 LNHDA, CDR2 SQIVND (reference sequence). With 5 bases clipped from V and 4 bases from J, the junction kept 5 bases outside the gene matches. The CDR3 region has the DNA TGTGCCAGTAGTGCTGGACTAGCGGGAACAGAGACCCAGTACTTC. Its protein is CASSAGLAGTETQYF.

V gene TRBV6-1 combines with J gene TRBJ2-3, with 7 bases aligning to TRBD2. V shed 4 bases, J shed 0 bases, and the junction held 13 bases outside the gene matches. The CDR3 consists of 18 residues. Looked up from germline, CDR1 is MNHNS and CDR2 is SASEGT. In nucleotides, the CDR3 is TGTGCCAGCAGTGCTCCAGTTGCGGCTAGCGGTAGCACAGATACGCAGTATTTT. Its protein product is CASSAPVAASGSTDTQYF.

This clone was detected once. The gene calls are TRBV27 and TRBJ2-7; 8 bases are shared with TRBD1. CDR1 and CDR2 from the germline V gene are MNHEY and SMNVEV (reference sequence). The CDR3 is made up of 19 amino acids. The J segment lost 2 bases and the V segment lost 6 bases, leaving 21 bases of the junction unmatched. The DNA of the CDR3 is TGTGCCAGCAGCCCGAGGGCAGGGGGCACATCCCAAGTCCCCTACGAGCAGTACTTC. This translates into CASSPRAGGTSQVPYEQYF.

For the CDR3, the DNA is TGCAGCGCCACGGGACCCACGGCGAACACCGGGGAGCTGTTTTTT. Translation gives CSATGPTANTGELFF. The chain is built from TRBV29-1 and TRBJ2-2; D is possibly TRBD1 or TRBD2 (5 bases each). V dropped 7 bases and J dropped 0 bases, with 15 bases sitting between them. In germline, CDR1 is SQVTM, CDR2 ANQGSEA. The CDR3 loop spans 15 amino acids.

The rearrangement uses TRBV9 and TRBJ2-3, with D possibly called TRBD1 or TRBD2 (5 bases each). This CDR3 has 16 amino acids. The V gene lost 3 bases and the J gene lost 1 base, with 15 bases spanning the gap. Per the germline V gene, CDR1 is SGDLS and CDR2 is YYNGEE. The CDR3 here is CASSEAGNSGTDTQYF. In DNA, the CDR3 is TGTGCCAGCAGCGAGGCAGGGAATAGCGGCACAGATACGCAGTATTTT.